The TCR beta chain described here comes from a study of CD8+ T cells in alopecia areata (dated by TCRdb to the late 2010s). Background on the whole study: High-throughput TCRbeta sequencing was used to examine T cell clonal expansion in alopecia areata in both the C3H/HeJ mouse model and human patients. In humans, TCRbeta sequencing was performed on scalp tissue and on sorted CD4+ and CD8+ peripheral blood T cells from healthy controls and from patients with patchy or totalis/universalis alopecia areata. Clonality in the scalp was compared among normal scalp (n=4), patchy alopecia areata scalp (n=8), and alopecia totalis/universalis scalp (n=8). RNA was obtained with the PAXgene miRNA kit for fixed scalp, the miRNeasy kit for PBMCs, and the RNeasy kit for mouse skin. TCRbeta CDR3 regions were amplified by immunoSEQ multiplex PCR with 35 Vbeta forward and 13 Jbeta reverse primers.

PBMCs were isolated by density centrifugation and stained for CD3, CD4 and CD8, after which CD4+ and CD8+ T cells were sorted on a FACSAria. Scalp biopsies and blood samples were provided by unaffected controls. Paper-wide results and their limitations: Unlike mouse skin, where gammadelta T cells dominate, normal human skin contains resident alphabeta T cells that get sequenced too, which complicates analysis of the scalp TCR repertoire. Compared with mice, TCR sequences shared between patients were less clear, possibly partly because of HLA diversity across the patient population. Higher clonality and more expanded CD8+ clones were observed in lesional scalp than in normal scalp, particularly in alopecia totalis/universalis, a finding suggestive of antigenic drive.

The library was prepared using the immunoSEQ multiplex PCR assay. For TCR sequencing, RNA was extracted from every sample and reverse transcribed into cDNA to serve as template. First-strand cDNA was synthesized with SuperScript III using a 2:1 mix of oligo-dT and random hexamers. A synthetic immune receptor repertoire was used to assess amplification bias, and residual bias was removed computationally. In the paper's pipeline: Raw reads were preprocessed for error removal, and CDR3 was defined according to IMGT conventions as running from the conserved cysteine to phenylalanine. Clonality was calculated as 1 minus Shannon entropy normalized by log2 of the number of productive unique TCRs. CD4 or CD8 identity of scalp clones was inferred by cross-referencing scalp TCRbeta sequences with sorted blood CD4 and CD8 repertoires. TCRdb carries this immuneACCESS record with in-frame sequences only. Its versions omit some clonotypes, under half of them owing to an unresolved V gene in the studies checked, with the rest unexplained. V and J calls and clone size are copied from that table; D and trimming were computed from the DNA. The sample table lists 100,000 to 150,000 clones, less than 70% of them with a count of one. The ten largest clones add up to approximately 2.6% of the sample.

This clone turned up a few times. The antigen it recognizes is unknown. Base qualities are not at hand, and no much larger clone is one base apart. Sequencing was carried out using CD4+ T cells sorted from blood. The TCR sequence derives from a human donor in good health.

The CDR3 protein sequence reads: CAWSPSGVTEAFF. Read as DNA, the sequence is TGTGCCTGGAGTCCGTCGGGGGTTACTGAAGCTTTCTTT. Recombination linked TRBV30 to TRBJ1-1, with TRBD1 perhaps the D gene, on 5 matching bases. V is clipped by 2 bases and J by 5 bases, and the sequence between their germline boundaries is 12 bases long. The germline V gene (reference sequence) yields GTSNPN for CDR1 and SVGIG for CDR2. From its cysteine to its phenylalanine, the CDR3 spans 13 amino acids. Kept here is only the CDR3 DNA, which spans 39 bases and is read in frame from base 1.